These 28 T cell receptor beta chains originate from one sample sequenced in a study of blood T cell repertoires in COVID-19. Only in-frame clones appear in the TCRdb table, and some are missing; sequencing was by immunoSEQ multiplex PCR. Here the sample spans around 77,000 clones, about nine tenths being singletons. Sequencing was performed on peripheral blood. All receptors derive from a man between 65 and 85 years old with active or convalescent COVID-19.

The J gene is TRBJ1-1, the V gene TRBV2; tentative D call: TRBD1 (5 bases). The germline V gene encodes CDR1 SNHLY and CDR2 FYNNEI. Trimming took 6 bases from V and 1 from J, leaving 12 bases between them. The CDR3 totals 14 residues. The CDR3 loop is CASSPDSWNTEAFF. CDR3 bases: TGTGCCAGCAGCCCTGACAGCTGGAACACTGAAGCTTTCTTT.

The genes are TRBV20-1 and TRBJ1-1; D remains unclear. V was trimmed by 0 bases and J by 6 bases, leaving 5 bases between them. Germline CDR1 is DFQATT and CDR2 is SNEGSKA (reference sequence). The CDR3 loop spans 11 amino acids. CDR3 DNA sequence: TGCAGTGCTAGAGATATCCCTGAAGCTTTCTTT. It codes for CSARDIPEAFF.

This clone was picked up one time. The rearrangement joins TRBV5-1 to TRBJ2-1; 7 bases match TRBD2. The V gene end was trimmed by 4 bases and the J gene end by 7 bases; junction bases not matched to a gene: 8. Germline CDR1 SGHRS, CDR2 YFSETQ. The CDR3 sequence is 14 residues long. CDR3 in amino acids: CASSPPGLRNEQFF. The DNA for the CDR3 is TGCGCCAGCAGCCCGCCGGGACTACGAAATGAGCAGTTCTTC.

The chain combines TRBV19 with TRBJ1-4; D is possibly TRBD1 (6 bases). Germline CDR1 reads LNHDA; CDR2 reads SQIVND (reference sequence). CDR3 length: 14 residues. Trimming stripped 4 bases from V and 6 bases from J, with 12 bases between. The CDR3 coding sequence is TGTGCCAGTAGTAAACAGTCAGGGGATGAAAAACTGTTTTTT. Translated: CASSKQSGDEKLFF.

V and J are TRBV7-3 and TRBJ1-1, with D possibly TRBD1 on 5 matching bases. The CDR3 has 14 residues. The germline CDR1 and CDR2 sequences are SGHTA and FQGTGA. V lost 2 bases to trimming and J lost 0 bases, with 7 bases between them. CDR3 sequence: CASSLGGMNTEAFF. DNA of the CDR3: TGTGCCAGCAGCTTAGGGGGGATGAACACTGAAGCTTTCTTT.

The CDR3 nucleotides are TGTGCCTGGAGTGTAATTGGGGCACCTGGGGCCAACGTCCTGACTTTC. It translates to CAWSVIGAPGANVLTF. The rearrangement links TRBV30 to TRBJ2-6; TRBD1 is a possible D gene (5 bases). Germline V gives CDR1 GTSNPN, CDR2 SVGIG (reference sequence). The CDR3 has 16 amino acids. V was pared by 0 bases and J by 2 bases, with 11 bases between.

V is TRBV29-1 and J is TRBJ2-4; D is uncertain. Trimming shortened V by 5 bases and J by 0 bases, and 11 bases separated the two germline ends. The length of the CDR3 is 14 residues. The germline CDR1 and CDR2 sequences are SQVTM and ANQGSEA. This CDR3 reads CSVSETLAKNIQYF. The CDR3 DNA follows: TGCAGCGTTTCCGAGACATTAGCCAAAAACATTCAGTACTTC.

This clone has only a few counts. This chain uses TRBV11-2 with TRBJ2-7, with TRBD2 as a possible D gene (6 bases). This CDR3 contains 12 residues. Germline lookup yields CDR1 SGHAT and CDR2 FQNNGV. The ends were cut back, 2 bases at V and 6 bases at J, with 8 bases in the middle. The CDR3 nucleotides are TGTGCCAGCAGCTTATACGGGGGCGAGCAGTACTTC. Protein product: CASSLYGGEQYF. The whole variable domain, remainder taken from reference TRBV11-2 and TRBJ2-7, is EAGVAQSPRYKIIEKRQSVAFWCNPISGHATLYWYQQILGQGPKLLIQFQNNGVVDDSQLPKDRFSAERLKGVDSTLKIQPAKLEDSAVYLCASSLYGGEQYFGPGTRLTVT.

V is TRBV3-1 (or the pseudogene TRBV3-2) and J is TRBJ2-1; tentative D call: TRBD1 (6 bases). CDR1 is LGHDT and CDR2 is YNNKEL in the germline V gene (reference sequence). V lost 4 bases to trimming and J lost 2 bases, with 12 bases between them. CDR3 length: 15 amino acids. CDR3 nucleotide sequence: TGTGCCAGCAGCCCGCCAGGGGCGGCCTACAATGAGCAGTTCTTC. Its translation is CASSPPGAAYNEQFF.

V is TRBV15 and J is TRBJ1-2; maybe TRBD1 (5 bases). The CDR3 runs 14 residues. V shed 2 bases and J shed 5 bases, with 12 bases lying between them. Looked up from germline, CDR1 is LNHNV and CDR2 is YYDKDF (reference sequence). As DNA, the CDR3 is TGTGCCACCAGCAGAATTTCGGGGGGGTATGGCTACACCTTC. Translation: CATSRISGGYGYTF.

The chain uses TRBV5-1 and TRBJ1-6; D uncertain. This CDR3 region has 15 residues. Germline CDR1 is SGHRS and CDR2 is YFSETQ. The V gene lost 5 bases and the J gene lost 5 bases, with 14 bases spanning the gap. The DNA of the CDR3 is TGCGCCAGCAGTCCCGAGGCAAGGAATAATTCACCCCTCCACTTT. Its protein product is CASSPEARNNSPLHF.

V gene TRBV9 combines with J gene TRBJ1-3; possibly TRBD1 for D (6 bases). Trimming shortened V by 4 bases and J by 3 bases, and 20 bases separated the two germline ends. CDR3 length: 17 residues. Germline V lookup: CDR1 SGDLS, CDR2 YYNGEE. The CDR3 is CASSPRSGAVSGNTIYF. For the CDR3, the DNA is TGTGCCAGCAGCCCCAGATCAGGGGCAGTGAGTGGAAACACCATATATTTT. The entire variable domain, with the rest obtained from reference TRBV9 and TRBJ1-3, is as follows: DSGVTQTPKHLITATGQRVTLRCSPRSGDLSVYWYQQSLDQGLQFLIQYYNGEERAKGNILERFSAQQFPDLHSELNLSSLELGDSALYFCASSPRSGAVSGNTIYFGEGSWLTVV.

J is TRBJ2-2 and V is TRBV5-1, with D perhaps matching TRBD1 (5 bases). Looked up from germline, CDR1 is SGHRS and CDR2 is YFSETQ. V was pared by 4 bases and J by 3 bases, with 16 bases between. This CDR3 contains 16 residues. The DNA for the CDR3 is TGCGCCAGCAGCCCAGATTCCAGGGTTCACACCGGGGAGCTGTTTTTT. Its translation is CASSPDSRVHTGELFF.

This clone was recorded only once. The chain is built from TRBV9 and TRBJ2-3; 9 nucleotides agree with TRBD2. The V and J ends lost 2 bases and 3 bases, in that order; junction bases with no gene match: 10. Germline-derived CDR1 and CDR2 are SGDLS and YYNGEE. The CDR3 sequence is 17 residues long. CDR3 amino acids: CASSVGGGRGVTDTQYF. The CDR3 coding sequence is TGTGCCAGCAGCGTCGGAGGCGGGAGGGGGGTAACAGATACGCAGTATTTT. Filled out from reference TRBV9 and TRBJ2-3, the complete variable domain reads DSGVTQTPKHLITATGQRVTLRCSPRSGDLSVYWYQQSLDQGLQFLIQYYNGEERAKGNILERFSAQQFPDLHSELNLSSLELGDSALYFCASSVGGGRGVTDTQYFGPGTRLTVL.

V gene TRBV28 combines with J gene TRBJ2-1, with 9 bases lining up with TRBD2. The J segment lost 6 bases and the V segment lost 3 bases, leaving 3 bases of the junction unmatched. Germline V CDR1 and CDR2: MDHEN, SYDVKM. This CDR3 comprises 14 residues. In nucleotides, the CDR3 is TGTGCCAGCAGTTTTAGCGGGAGCGGCAATGAGCAGTTCTTC. This translates into CASSFSGSGNEQFF.

The chain has TRBV6-5 and TRBJ2-3; D is possibly TRBD1 (7 bases). The ends were cut back, 7 bases at V and 5 bases at J, with 13 bases in the middle. CDR3 size: 13 residues. The germline V gene encodes CDR1 MNHEY and CDR2 SVGAGI. The CDR3 protein is CASKTGRRDTQYF. DNA of the CDR3: TGTGCCAGCAAGACAGGGAGGAGAGATACGCAGTATTTT.

The chain carries TRBV7-2 and TRBJ2-7, with 15 bases matching TRBD2. Germline V gene lookup returns CDR1 SGHTA and CDR2 FQGNSA. V lost 3 bases, J lost 0 bases, and 3 bases stayed unmatched. The CDR3 length is 17 residues. In nucleotides, the CDR3 is TGTGCCAGCAGCTTGGGACTAGCGGGAGGATCCTCCTACGAGCAGTACTTC. The encoded protein is CASSLGLAGGSSYEQYF.

This chain joins TRBV28 and TRBJ1-5; the match to TRBD1 covers 9 bases. This CDR3 is built from 14 residues. The trim removed 5 bases at V and 4 bases at J, leaving 3 bases unmatched. From germline, CDR1 is MDHEN and CDR2 SYDVKM. The CDR3 reads CASSTDRGNQPQHF. The CDR3 DNA reads TGTGCCAGCAGTACGGACAGGGGTAATCAGCCCCAGCATTTT.

V is TRBV3-1 (or the pseudogene TRBV3-2) and J is TRBJ1-6; TRBD1 agrees at 8 bases. J gave up 0 bases and V 4 bases, and 5 bases lay outside the gene matches. CDR1 is LGHDT and CDR2 is YNNKEL in the germline V gene (reference sequence). The CDR3 runs to 17 residues. The CDR3 loop is CASSPGDRSSYNSPLHF. Written as DNA, the CDR3 is TGTGCCAGCAGCCCAGGGGACAGGAGCTCCTATAATTCACCCCTCCACTTT.

V gene TRBV9 combines with J gene TRBJ2-1; the D gene is possibly TRBD2 (6 bases). The CDR3 sequence is 13 residues long. The germline gives CDR1 SGDLS, CDR2 YYNGEE. V lost 2 bases to trimming and J lost 8 bases, with 11 bases between them. The CDR3 spells CASSVKGGDEQFF. In DNA form, the CDR3 reads TGTGCCAGCAGCGTTAAGGGAGGTGATGAGCAGTTCTTC.

This chain uses TRBV5-6 with TRBJ1-3; no definite D call. V was clipped by 2 bases and J by 4 bases, with 16 bases between them. Germline CDR1 reads SGHDT; CDR2 reads YYEEEE. The CDR3 contains 16 residues. In DNA form, the CDR3 reads TGTGCCAGCAGCTTTTATGGCCTTCAACCGGGAAACACCATATATTTT. Its protein is CASSFYGLQPGNTIYF.

The V gene is TRBV7-6, the J gene TRBJ2-1; TRBD2 is a possible D gene (6 bases). Trimming left V 0 bases short and J 2 bases short, with 17 bases between. This CDR3 contains 18 residues. The germline V gene encodes CDR1 SGHVS and CDR2 FNYEAQ. The CDR3 DNA sequence: TGTGCCAGCAGCTTAGCCCCCTTAGGGAGGTCCGCCTACAATGAGCAGTTCTTC. Amino acid sequence: CASSLAPLGRSAYNEQFF.

The chain recombines TRBV30 with TRBJ2-7, with a possible D match to TRBD2 (6 bases). Per germline, CDR1 GTSNPN and CDR2 SVGIG (reference sequence). The CDR3 spans 13 residues. Trimming left V 2 bases short and J 3 bases short, with 11 bases between. CDR3 sequence reads: CAWSPGTHYEQYF. The DNA for the CDR3 is TGTGCCTGGAGTCCCGGGACTCACTACGAGCAGTACTTC.

This clone was observed a handful of times. The CDR3 nucleotides are TGCAGCGTTGAGGGAACTACAGGATATGGCTACACCTTC. Amino acids: CSVEGTTGYGYTF. The chain recombines TRBV29-1 with TRBJ1-2; possibly TRBD1 for D (5 bases). The V and J ends lost 3 bases and 5 bases respectively, with 13 bases between them. Germline CDR1 is SQVTM and CDR2 is ANQGSEA. The CDR3 extends over 13 amino acids.

CDR3 nucleotide sequence: TGTGCCAGCAGTCCGCGACAGGGGGCTAAAGATACGCAGTATTTT. Amino acids: CASSPRQGAKDTQYF. The V gene is TRBV25-1, the J gene TRBJ2-3; 10 bases match TRBD1. The CDR3 length is 15 residues. The trim removed 5 bases at V and 5 bases at J, leaving 7 bases unmatched. The germline gives CDR1 MGHDK, CDR2 SYGVNS.

The chain carries TRBV5-5 and TRBJ1-2; D may be TRBD1 (5 bases). There are 13 residues in the CDR3. V shed 1 base and J shed 2 bases, with 6 bases lying between them. Germline loops: CDR1 SGHKS, CDR2 YYEKEE (reference sequence). The DNA for the CDR3 is TGTGCCAGCAGCTTGTGGGGCAACTATGGCTACACCTTC. Translating gives CASSLWGNYGYTF.

J is TRBJ1-1 and V is TRBV5-4; D is uncertain. There are 14 residues in the CDR3. CDR1 is SGHNT and CDR2 is YYREEE in the germline V gene (reference sequence). V was clipped by 0 bases and J by 1 base, with 7 bases between them. This CDR3 is CASSLVAENTEAFF. The CDR3 coding sequence is TGTGCCAGCAGCTTGGTTGCGGAGAACACTGAAGCTTTCTTT.

This clone was found a few times. V and J are TRBV18 and TRBJ2-7; 11 bases line up with TRBD2. With 2 bases clipped from V and 4 bases from J, the junction kept 19 bases outside the gene matches. This CDR3 contains 20 residues. Germline V gives CDR1 KGHSH, CDR2 LQKENI. The CDR3 loop reads CASSPTSGTSGLRVVYEQYF. The CDR3, as DNA: TGTGCCAGCTCACCAACTTCCGGGACTAGCGGACTACGGGTCGTGTACGAGCAGTACTTC.